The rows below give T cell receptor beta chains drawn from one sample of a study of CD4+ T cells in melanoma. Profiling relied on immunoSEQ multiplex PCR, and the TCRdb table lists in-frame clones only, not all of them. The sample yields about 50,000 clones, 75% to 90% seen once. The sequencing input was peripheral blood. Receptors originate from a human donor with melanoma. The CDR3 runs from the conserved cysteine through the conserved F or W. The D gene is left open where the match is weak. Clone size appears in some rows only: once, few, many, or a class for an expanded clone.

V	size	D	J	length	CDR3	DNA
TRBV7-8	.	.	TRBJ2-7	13	CASSLQGFYEQYF	TGTGCCAGCAGCTTACAGGGATTCTACGAGCAGTACTTC
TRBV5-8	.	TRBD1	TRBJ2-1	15	CASSSRDRASNEQFF	TGTGCCAGCAGCTCCCGGGACAGGGCCTCCAATGAGCAGTTCTTC
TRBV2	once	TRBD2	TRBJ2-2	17	CASSAGTSGGRTGELFF	TGTGCCAGCAGTGCCGGGACTAGCGGGGGCCGGACCGGGGAGCTGTTTTTT
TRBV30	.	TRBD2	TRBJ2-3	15	CAWSPPSGPTDTQYF	TGTGCCTGGAGTCCTCCTAGCGGTCCCACAGATACGCAGTATTTT
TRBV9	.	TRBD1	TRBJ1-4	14	CASSGGQANEKLFF	TGTGCCAGCAGCGGGGGACAGGCGAATGAAAAACTGTTTTTT
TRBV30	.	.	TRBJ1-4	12	CAWSESDEKLFF	TGTGCCTGGAGTGAATCAGATGAAAAACTGTTTTTT
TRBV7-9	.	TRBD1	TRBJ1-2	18	CASSPRPGQGRNNYGYTF	TGCGCCAGCAGCCCAAGGCCGGGACAGGGCAGGAACAACTATGGCTACACCTTC
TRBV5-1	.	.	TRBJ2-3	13	CASMGGSTDTQYF	TGCGCCAGCATGGGCGGTAGCACAGATACGCAGTATTTT
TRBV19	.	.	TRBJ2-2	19	CASSTPQGRGVGNTGELFF	TGTGCCAGTAGTACGCCCCAGGGCAGGGGAGTAGGGAACACCGGGGAGCTGTTTTTT
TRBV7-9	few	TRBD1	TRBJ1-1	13	CASSSDRGLGAFF	TGTGCCAGCAGTTCCGACAGGGGGCTCGGGGCTTTCTTT
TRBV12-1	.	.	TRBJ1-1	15	CASRPRDRENTEAFF	TGTGCCAGCAGGCCTCGGGACAGGGAAAACACTGAAGCTTTCTTT
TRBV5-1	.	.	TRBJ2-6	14	CASAGLGGANVLTF	TGCGCCAGCGCAGGGCTGGGGGGGGCCAACGTCCTGACTTTC
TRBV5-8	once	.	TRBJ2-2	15	CASRGFRGGAGELFF	TGTGCCAGCCGGGGCTTCAGGGGAGGTGCCGGGGAGCTGTTTTTT
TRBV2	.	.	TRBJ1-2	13	CASSELSLYGYTF	TGTGCCAGCAGTGAACTATCCCTCTATGGCTACACCTTC
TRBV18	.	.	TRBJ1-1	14	CASSPLREHTEAFF	TGTGCCAGCTCACCACTTAGGGAGCACACTGAAGCTTTCTTT
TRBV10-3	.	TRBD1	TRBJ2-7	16	CAISESPLQGSYEQYF	TGTGCCATCAGTGAGTCGCCTTTACAGGGGTCCTACGAGCAGTACTTC